This T cell receptor (beta chain) originates from a study of OX40 agonist ivuxolimab in advanced cancers. Clones were sequenced by immunoSEQ multiplex PCR, and TCRdb holds only the in-frame ones, with some missing. Of about 160,000 clones in the sample, approximately 94% were seen once. The V gene's germline CDR1 is SGHNT and CDR2 YENEEA. Deletions cut 5 bases from V and 5 bases from J, with 3 bases between. The length of the CDR3 is 11 residues. The sample here was CD4+ or CD8+ T cells sorted from blood, taken in a trial of the OX40 agonist ivuxolimab. The source of this sequence is an adult with an advanced solid tumor such as melanoma, head and neck, liver or kidney cancer. The J gene is TRBJ2-2, the V gene TRBV11-3, with unresolved D. Written as DNA, the CDR3 is TGTGCCAGCAGCAAGACCGGGGAGCTGTTTTTT. Translating it yields CASSKTGELFF.